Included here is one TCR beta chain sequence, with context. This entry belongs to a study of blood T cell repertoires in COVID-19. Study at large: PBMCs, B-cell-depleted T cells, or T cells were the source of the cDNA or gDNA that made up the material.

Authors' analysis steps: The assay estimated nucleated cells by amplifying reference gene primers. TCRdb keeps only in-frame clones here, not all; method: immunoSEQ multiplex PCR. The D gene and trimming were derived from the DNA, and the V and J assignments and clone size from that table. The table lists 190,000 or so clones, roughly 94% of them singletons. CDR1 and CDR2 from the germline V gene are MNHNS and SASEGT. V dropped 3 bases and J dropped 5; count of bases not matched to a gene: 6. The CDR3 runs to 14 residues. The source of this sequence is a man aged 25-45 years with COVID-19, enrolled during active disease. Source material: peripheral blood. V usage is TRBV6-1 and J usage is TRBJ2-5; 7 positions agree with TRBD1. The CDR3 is CASSEGTVVETQYF. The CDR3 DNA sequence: TGTGCCAGCAGTGAGGGGACAGTCGTTGAGACCCAGTACTTC.